The rows below give T cell receptor beta chains drawn from one sample of a study of T cell repertoires in cytomegalovirus infection. TCRdb recomputed calls from the reads with MiXCR, one row per CDR3 protein. The sample has about 55,000 distinct CDR3 sequences, more than 15% seen once. What these receptors recognize is not known. Sample: CD8+ T cells from cultured PBMCs, taken from culture after CMV antigen stimulation. These TCRs come from a human donor in good health (CMV status not recorded). Some clones in this sample may be carry-over from other donors' samples. CDR3s include the opening cysteine and the closing phenylalanine or tryptophan. Fields, in order: D gene, J gene, clone size, V gene, CDR3 DNA, CDR3 protein. D genes are given only for firm matches. Clone size, where shown, is once, few, many, or a class for clones that have expanded.

d_gene: -; j_gene: TRBJ2-1; abundance: -; v_gene: TRBV7-8; CDR3nt: TGTGCCACGGAGGAGGATGTTCCAAACAATGAGCAGTTCTTC; CDR3aa: CATEEDVPNNEQFF
d_gene: -; j_gene: TRBJ1-2; abundance: -; v_gene: TRBV19; CDR3nt: TGTGCCAGTAGTATTGGGGGCCTTGGCTACACCTTC; CDR3aa: CASSIGGLGYTF
d_gene: TRBD1; j_gene: TRBJ2-5; abundance: -; v_gene: TRBV6-5; CDR3nt: TGTGCCAGCAGTTACACAGGGGAAGAGACCCAGTACTTC; CDR3aa: CASSYTGEETQYF
d_gene: TRBD2; j_gene: TRBJ2-7; abundance: many; v_gene: TRBV2; CDR3nt: TGTGCCAGCAGTGAAATAACCGGGACTAGCGGTAACTACGAGCAGTACTTC; CDR3aa: CASSEITGTSGNYEQYF
d_gene: TRBD2; j_gene: TRBJ2-2; abundance: -; v_gene: TRBV28; CDR3nt: TGTGCCAGCAGTTATAAGGGACTAGCGGCCACCGGGGAGCTGTTTTTT; CDR3aa: CASSYKGLAATGELFF
d_gene: TRBD1; j_gene: TRBJ2-3; abundance: few; v_gene: TRBV6-6; CDR3nt: TGTGCCAGCAGTTACTCTTTCACCAGTTCTACAGGGGATCGGTCCGACACAGATACGCAGTATTTT; CDR3aa: CASSYSFTSSTGDRSDTDTQYF
d_gene: -; j_gene: TRBJ2-5; abundance: once; v_gene: TRBV5-4; CDR3nt: TGTGCCAGCAGCTTGGATCCCGTCCAGTCAGGAGAGACCCAGTACTTC; CDR3aa: CASSLDPVQSGETQYF
d_gene: -; j_gene: TRBJ1-4; abundance: -; v_gene: TRBV6-5; CDR3nt: TGTGCCAGCAGTTCTCGGGATCGGGTTGAAAAACTGTTTTTT; CDR3aa: CASSSRDRVEKLFF
d_gene: -; j_gene: TRBJ1-3; abundance: -; v_gene: TRBV2; CDR3nt: TGTGCCCAGGGACCGTGGGACACCATATATTTT; CDR3aa: CAQGPWDTIYF
d_gene: -; j_gene: TRBJ2-3; abundance: few; v_gene: TRBV7-2; CDR3nt: TGTGCCAGCAGCCTAGGACAAGCCCCAGATACGCAGTATTTT; CDR3aa: CASSLGQAPDTQYF
d_gene: -; j_gene: TRBJ2-2; abundance: few; v_gene: TRBV12-3/TRBV12-4; CDR3nt: TGTGCCAGCAGTTCAACCGGGACAATCAACACCGGGGAGCTGTTTTTT; CDR3aa: CASSSTGTINTGELFF
d_gene: -; j_gene: TRBJ2-7; abundance: few; v_gene: TRBV19; CDR3nt: TGTGCCAGTAGTATTGCCAGGGGCACCACCTACGAGCAGTACTTC; CDR3aa: CASSIARGTTYEQYF
d_gene: -; j_gene: TRBJ1-1; abundance: -; v_gene: TRBV4-1; CDR3nt: TGCGCCAGCAGCCCCTCCGGGGGAGGCGGCACTGAAGCTTTCTTT; CDR3aa: CASSPSGGGGTEAFF
d_gene: TRBD1; j_gene: TRBJ1-4; abundance: -; v_gene: TRBV7-2; CDR3nt: TGTGCCAGCAGCACACAGACAGGGGGCGACCTTAATGAAAAACTGTTTTTT; CDR3aa: CASSTQTGGDLNEKLFF
d_gene: -; j_gene: TRBJ2-1; abundance: many; v_gene: TRBV7-9; CDR3nt: TGTGCCAGCAGCCACATCCGGGACTCTACCTACAATGAGCAGTTCTTC; CDR3aa: CASSHIRDSTYNEQFF
d_gene: -; j_gene: TRBJ2-5; abundance: few; v_gene: TRBV19; CDR3nt: TGTGCCAGTAGTATACGTGGGAGAGAGACCCAGTACTTC; CDR3aa: CASSIRGRETQYF
d_gene: -; j_gene: TRBJ1-1; abundance: -; v_gene: TRBV7-2; CDR3nt: TGTGCCACACGAAGATTGGTCGCCAGGCGGGTGAACACTGAAGCTTTCTTT; CDR3aa: CATRRLVARRVNTEAFF
d_gene: TRBD1; j_gene: TRBJ2-7; abundance: few; v_gene: TRBV7-2; CDR3nt: TGTGCCAGCAGCCCCCTCGGGACAGGACGTTACGAGCAGTACTTC; CDR3aa: CASSPLGTGRYEQYF
d_gene: -; j_gene: TRBJ1-1; abundance: -; v_gene: TRBV9; CDR3nt: TGTGCCAGCAGCGTAGACGTAAGGGGGACGAACACTGAAGCTTTCTTT; CDR3aa: CASSVDVRGTNTEAFF
d_gene: -; j_gene: TRBJ2-3; abundance: many; v_gene: TRBV6-2/TRBV6-3; CDR3nt: TGTGCCAGTCGACTAGCAGATACGCAGTATTTT; CDR3aa: CASRLADTQYF
d_gene: -; j_gene: TRBJ1-2; abundance: few; v_gene: TRBV7-9; CDR3nt: TGTGCCAGCAGCCCACCGGAGTATGGCTACACCTTC; CDR3aa: CASSPPEYGYTF
d_gene: -; j_gene: TRBJ1-4; abundance: -; v_gene: TRBV19; CDR3nt: TGTGCCAGTCAGCCTTCCGACACGTTCGAAAAACTGTTTTTT; CDR3aa: CASQPSDTFEKLFF
d_gene: -; j_gene: TRBJ2-5; abundance: few; v_gene: TRBV4-1; CDR3nt: TGCGCCAGCAGCCAAGAGACGGGGGTCCAAGAGACCCAGTACTTC; CDR3aa: CASSQETGVQETQYF
d_gene: -; j_gene: TRBJ2-1; abundance: few; v_gene: TRBV25-1; CDR3nt: TGTGCCAGCCTCCTAGGGGACGGTGAGCAGTTCTTC; CDR3aa: CASLLGDGEQFF
d_gene: -; j_gene: TRBJ2-5; abundance: -; v_gene: TRBV11-2; CDR3nt: TGTGCCAGCACCCACTGGGGGGACCAAGAGACCCAGTACTTC; CDR3aa: CASTHWGDQETQYF
d_gene: -; j_gene: TRBJ2-5; abundance: -; v_gene: TRBV7-2; CDR3nt: TGTGCCAGCAGCCAAGGGGCCCTGCTCCAAGAGACCCAGTACTTC; CDR3aa: CASSQGALLQETQYF
d_gene: TRBD1; j_gene: TRBJ1-2; abundance: -; v_gene: TRBV29-1; CDR3nt: TGCAGCGTTGAAGACAGGGGGCCGAATGGCTACACCTTC; CDR3aa: CSVEDRGPNGYTF
d_gene: TRBD2; j_gene: TRBJ2-1; abundance: -; v_gene: TRBV7-8; CDR3nt: TGTGCCATCCGGACTAGCGGGGGGGAAGGCTCCTACAATGAGCAGTTCTTC; CDR3aa: CAIRTSGGEGSYNEQFF
d_gene: TRBD1; j_gene: TRBJ1-1; abundance: few; v_gene: TRBV10-3; CDR3nt: TGTGCCATCACCCAGGACAGGGGGGTGTATCCTGAAGCTTTCTTT; CDR3aa: CAITQDRGVYPEAFF
d_gene: TRBD1; j_gene: TRBJ1-1; abundance: -; v_gene: TRBV7-9; CDR3nt: TGTGCCAGCAGCCCCCCGGGACAGGGGGCTTTCATCTTGGCTTTCTTT; CDR3aa: CASSPPGQGAFILAFF
d_gene: -; j_gene: TRBJ2-3; abundance: -; v_gene: TRBV6-6; CDR3nt: TGTGCCAGCAGCCCCTTCGGTACGCAGTATTTT; CDR3aa: CASSPFGTQYF
d_gene: -; j_gene: TRBJ1-3; abundance: few; v_gene: TRBV7-6; CDR3nt: TGTGCCAGCAGCCGGGCTCCAGGAAACACCATATATTTT; CDR3aa: CASSRAPGNTIYF
d_gene: TRBD2; j_gene: TRBJ2-5; abundance: few; v_gene: TRBV7-7; CDR3nt: TGTGCCAGCAGCTTAGAGACTAGCGCCCAAGAGACCCAGTACTTC; CDR3aa: CASSLETSAQETQYF
d_gene: TRBD2; j_gene: TRBJ2-3; abundance: few; v_gene: TRBV20-1; CDR3nt: TGCAGTGCCCAAGGGAGGGCCTTCACAGATACGCAGTATTTT; CDR3aa: CSAQGRAFTDTQYF